This TCR beta chain was profiled in a study of cytomegalovirus exposure and HLA in healthy donors. CDR1 is SEHNR, CDR2 FQNEAQ, per germline (reference sequence). V shed 1 base and J 2 bases; nucleotides not matched to a gene: 4. This CDR3 has 16 residues. Study observations and caveats: Upon later analysis, HLA-associated TCR beta chains proved more clonally expanded than other, equally common chains.

For this clone: Its antigen is not identified.

Primers included in the PCR were 60 Vbeta and 13 Jbeta primers. Here immunoSEQ multiplex PCR was the method, and the copy in TCRdb shows in-frame clones only, minus some. The table lists 130,000 or so clones, about 77% of them singletons. This clonotype was sampled from a female donor in good health and CMV-seronegative. The J gene is TRBJ2-7, the V gene TRBV7-9; 11 bases agree with TRBD1. Sequences were obtained from PBMCs. The CDR3 protein is CASSLEGQGAAYEQYF. The CDR3 nucleotides are TGTGCCAGCAGCTTAGAAGGACAGGGGGCAGCCTACGAGCAGTACTTC.